The T cell receptor beta chain under discussion was sequenced for a study of PD-1 blockade in classical Hodgkin lymphoma. Every one of the patients relapsed after autologous stem cell transplantation (brentuximab vedotin exposure was variable). The V and J ends lost 1 base and 0 bases respectively, with 12 bases between them. The CDR3 extends over 17 amino acids. Germline V CDR1 and CDR2: LNHDA, SQIVND (reference sequence). This table comes from immunoSEQ multiplex PCR, and its TCRdb copy is limited to in-frame clones, with some not included. Of some 100,000 clones listed, roughly 92% are singletons.

This clonotype was obtained from a human donor with classical Hodgkin lymphoma. Specimen: peripheral blood mononuclear cells (PBMCs), collected at baseline. The chain employs TRBV19 and TRBJ1-4; no clear D gene. The CDR3: CASSIVGSPATNEKLFF. As DNA, the CDR3 is TGTGCCAGTAGTATAGTTGGCAGCCCAGCAACTAATGAAAAACTGTTTTTT.